This TCR beta chain is drawn from a study of control samples from healthy donors and cancer patients. Germline V CDR1 and CDR2: SGHTA, FQGNSA. Germline trimming cut 1 base from V and 6 bases from J; bases unmatched to any gene: 9. CDR3 length: 17 amino acids. TCRdb's table, derived via immunoSEQ multiplex PCR, lists solely in-frame clones and lacks some. Among over 150,000 clones listed, roughly 94% were seen once. Material: PBMCs. The gene calls are TRBV7-2 and TRBJ2-2; 9 bases fit TRBD2. This sequence was found in a man in his sixties with colorectal cancer. The CDR3 DNA sequence: TGTGCCAGCAGCTTAGATCCTAGCGGGGCCAAGGCCGGGGAGCTGTTTTTT. This translates into CASSLDPSGAKAGELFF.